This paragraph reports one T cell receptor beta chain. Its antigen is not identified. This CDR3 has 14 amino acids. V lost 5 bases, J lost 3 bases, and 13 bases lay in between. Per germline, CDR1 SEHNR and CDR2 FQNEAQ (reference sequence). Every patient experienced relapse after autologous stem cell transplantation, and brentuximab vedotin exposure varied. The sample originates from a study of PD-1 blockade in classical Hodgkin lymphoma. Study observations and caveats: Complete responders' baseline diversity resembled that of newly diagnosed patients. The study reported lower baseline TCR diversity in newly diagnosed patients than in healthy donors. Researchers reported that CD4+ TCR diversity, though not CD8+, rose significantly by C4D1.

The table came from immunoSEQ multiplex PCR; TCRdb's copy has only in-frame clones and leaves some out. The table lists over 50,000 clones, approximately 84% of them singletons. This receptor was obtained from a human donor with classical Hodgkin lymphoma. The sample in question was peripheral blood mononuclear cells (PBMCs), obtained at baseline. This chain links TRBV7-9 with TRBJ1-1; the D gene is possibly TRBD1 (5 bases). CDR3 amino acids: CASSLGGPHTEAFF. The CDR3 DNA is TGTGCCAGCAGCCTCGGGGGTCCCCACACTGAAGCTTTCTTT.